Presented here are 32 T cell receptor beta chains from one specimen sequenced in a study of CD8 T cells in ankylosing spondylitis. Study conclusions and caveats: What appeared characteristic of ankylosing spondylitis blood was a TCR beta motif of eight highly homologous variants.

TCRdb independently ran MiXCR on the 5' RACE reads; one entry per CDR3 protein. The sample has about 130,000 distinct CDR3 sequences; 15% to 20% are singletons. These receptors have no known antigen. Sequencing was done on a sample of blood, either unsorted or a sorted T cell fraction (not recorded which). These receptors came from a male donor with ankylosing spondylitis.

CDR3 DNA sequence: TGCGCCAGCAGCCAGGCCCCGGGGGAAAAACTGTTTTTT. Amino acid sequence: CASSQAPGEKLFF. The chain carries TRBV4-1 and TRBJ1-4; D ambiguous. CDR1 and CDR2 (germline): MGHRA, YSYEKL. The V and J ends lost 3 bases and 8 bases respectively, with 10 bases between them. This CDR3 region has 13 residues.

CDR3 nucleotides: TGTGCTAGTGGTTTGGGACCGACTTCAGAGACCCAGTACTTC. It encodes CASGLGPTSETQYF. V gene TRBV12-5 combines with J gene TRBJ2-5; D remains unclear. V was cut by 1 base and J by 4 bases, with 10 bases left in between. Germline assignment: CDR1 LGHNT and CDR2 FRNRAP. The CDR3 loop spans 14 amino acids.

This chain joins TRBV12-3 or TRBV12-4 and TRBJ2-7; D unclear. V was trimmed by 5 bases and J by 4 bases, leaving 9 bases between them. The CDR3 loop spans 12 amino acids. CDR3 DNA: TGTGCCAGCAGTCCTCTCCGGTACGAGCAGTACTTC. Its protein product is CASSPLRYEQYF.

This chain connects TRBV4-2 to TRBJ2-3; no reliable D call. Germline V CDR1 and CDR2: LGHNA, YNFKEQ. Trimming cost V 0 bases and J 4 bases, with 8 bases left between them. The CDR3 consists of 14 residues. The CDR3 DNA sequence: TGTGCCAGCAGCCAAGAAACCCGGGCAGATACGCAGTATTTT. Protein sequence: CASSQETRADTQYF.

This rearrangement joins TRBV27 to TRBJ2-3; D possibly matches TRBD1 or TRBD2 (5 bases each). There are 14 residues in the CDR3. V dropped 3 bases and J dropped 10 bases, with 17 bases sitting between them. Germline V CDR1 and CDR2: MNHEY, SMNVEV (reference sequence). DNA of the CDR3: TGTGCCAGCAGTTTGGGACCTACCGTCGGTGCGCAGTATTTT. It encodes CASSLGPTVGAQYF.

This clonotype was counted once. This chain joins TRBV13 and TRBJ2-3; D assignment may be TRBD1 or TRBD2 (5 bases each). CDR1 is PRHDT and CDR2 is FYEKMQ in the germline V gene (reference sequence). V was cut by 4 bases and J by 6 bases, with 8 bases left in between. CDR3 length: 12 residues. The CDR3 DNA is TGTGCCAGCAGCTCCTGGGGGGATACGCAGTATTTT. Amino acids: CASSSWGDTQYF. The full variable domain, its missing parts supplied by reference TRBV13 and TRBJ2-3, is AAGVIQSPRHLIKEKRETATLKCYPIPRHDTVYWYQQGPGQDPQFLISFYEKMQSDKGSIPDRFSAQQFSDYHSELNMSSLELGDSALYFCASSSWGDTQYFGPGTRLTVL.

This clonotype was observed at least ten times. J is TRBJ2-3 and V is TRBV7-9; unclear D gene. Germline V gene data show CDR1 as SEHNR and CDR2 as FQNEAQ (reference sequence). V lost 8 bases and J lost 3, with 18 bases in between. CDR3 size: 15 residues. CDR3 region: CASDLGPLGTDTQYF. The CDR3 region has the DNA TGTGCCAGCGACTTGGGTCCTTTGGGAACAGATACGCAGTATTTT. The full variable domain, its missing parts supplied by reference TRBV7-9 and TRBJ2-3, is DTGVSQNPRHKITKRGQNVTFRCDPISEHNRLYWYRQTLGQGPEFLTYFQNEAQLEKSRLLSDRFSAERPKGSFSTLEIQRTEQGDSAMYLCASDLGPLGTDTQYFGPGTRLTVL.

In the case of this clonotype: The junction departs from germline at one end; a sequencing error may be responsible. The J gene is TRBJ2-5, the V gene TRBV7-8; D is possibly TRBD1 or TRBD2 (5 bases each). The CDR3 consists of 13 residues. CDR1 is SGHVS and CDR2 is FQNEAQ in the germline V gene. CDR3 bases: TGTGCCAGCAGGTCGGGGCTGAAAGAGAACCAGTACTTC. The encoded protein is CASRSGLKENQYF.

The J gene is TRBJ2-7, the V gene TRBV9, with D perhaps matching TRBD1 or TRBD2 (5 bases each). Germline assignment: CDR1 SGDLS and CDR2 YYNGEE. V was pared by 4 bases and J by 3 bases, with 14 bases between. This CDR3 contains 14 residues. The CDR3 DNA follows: TGTGCCAGCAGCCCTCGGGACCGCCACTACGAGCAGTACTTC. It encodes CASSPRDRHYEQYF. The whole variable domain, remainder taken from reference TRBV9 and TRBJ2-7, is DSGVTQTPKHLITATGQRVTLRCSPRSGDLSVYWYQQSLDQGLQFLIQYYNGEERAKGNILERFSAQQFPDLHSELNLSSLELGDSALYFCASSPRDRHYEQYFGPGTRLTVT.

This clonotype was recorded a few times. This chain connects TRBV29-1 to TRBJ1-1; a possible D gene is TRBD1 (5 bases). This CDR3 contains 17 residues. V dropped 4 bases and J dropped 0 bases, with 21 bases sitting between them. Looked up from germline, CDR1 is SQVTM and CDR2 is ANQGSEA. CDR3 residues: CSVGSGRAGPLNTEAFF. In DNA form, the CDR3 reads TGCAGCGTTGGATCGGGCAGGGCAGGGCCTCTGAACACTGAAGCTTTCTTT.

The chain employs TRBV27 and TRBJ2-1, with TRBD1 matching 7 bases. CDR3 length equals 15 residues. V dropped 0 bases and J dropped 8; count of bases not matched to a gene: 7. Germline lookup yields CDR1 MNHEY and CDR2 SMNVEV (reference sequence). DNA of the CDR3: TGTGCCAGCAGTTTATCGACAGGGTATCCTCATGAGCAGTTCTTC. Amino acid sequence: CASSLSTGYPHEQFF.

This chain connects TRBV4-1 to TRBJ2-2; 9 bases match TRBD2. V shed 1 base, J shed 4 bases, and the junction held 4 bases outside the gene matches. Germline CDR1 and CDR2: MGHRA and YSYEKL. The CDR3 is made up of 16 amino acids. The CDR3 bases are TGCGCCAGCAGCCAAGTGCGGGAGGGGCCCACCGGGGAGCTGTTTTTT. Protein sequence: CASSQVREGPTGELFF.

The CDR3 loop is CATSDTGTSGSWTDTQYF. Written as DNA, the CDR3 is TGTGCCACCAGTGATACCGGGACTAGCGGGAGTTGGACAGATACGCAGTATTTT. The rearrangement links TRBV24-1 to TRBJ2-3, with TRBD2 matching 14 bases. The CDR3 extends over 18 amino acids. The V and J ends lost 3 bases and 3 bases, in that order; junction bases with no gene match: 7. Germline CDR1 and CDR2: KGHDR and SFDVKD.

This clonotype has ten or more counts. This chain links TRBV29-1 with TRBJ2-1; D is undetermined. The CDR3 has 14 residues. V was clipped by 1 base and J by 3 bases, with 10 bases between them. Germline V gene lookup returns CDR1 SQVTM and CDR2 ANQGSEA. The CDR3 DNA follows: TGCAGCGTTGAAGTGACCGGAATCTACAATGAGCAGTTCTTC. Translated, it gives CSVEVTGIYNEQFF.

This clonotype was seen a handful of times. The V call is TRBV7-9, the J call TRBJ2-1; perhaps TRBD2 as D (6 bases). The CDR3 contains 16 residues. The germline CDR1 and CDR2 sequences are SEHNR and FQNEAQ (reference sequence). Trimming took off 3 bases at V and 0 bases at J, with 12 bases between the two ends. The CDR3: CASSLEGRISYNEQFF. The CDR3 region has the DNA TGTGCCAGCAGCTTGGAGGGCCGTATCTCCTACAATGAGCAGTTCTTC.

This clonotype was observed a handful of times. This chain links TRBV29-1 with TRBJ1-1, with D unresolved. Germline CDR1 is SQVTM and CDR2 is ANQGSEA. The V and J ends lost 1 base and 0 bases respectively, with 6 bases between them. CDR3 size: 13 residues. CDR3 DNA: TGCAGCGTTGAAGGCCATATGAACACTGAAGCTTTCTTT. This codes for CSVEGHMNTEAFF.

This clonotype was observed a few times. This chain's CDR3 is CAISESAGWTGELFF. In DNA form, the CDR3 reads TGTGCCATCAGTGAGTCGGCGGGATGGACCGGGGAGCTGTTTTTT. The rearrangement links TRBV10-3 to TRBJ2-2; tentatively, D is TRBD2 (6 bases). The V end was cut by 0 bases, the J end by 5 bases, with 10 bases between. Germline values: CDR1 ENHRY, CDR2 SYGVKD. The CDR3 has 15 amino acids.

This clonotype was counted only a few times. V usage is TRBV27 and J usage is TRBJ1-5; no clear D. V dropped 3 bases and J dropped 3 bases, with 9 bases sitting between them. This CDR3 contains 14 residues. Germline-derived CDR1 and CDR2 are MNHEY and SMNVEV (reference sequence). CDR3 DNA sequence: TGTGCCAGCAGTTTTTATGGGCCCAATCAGCCCCAGCATTTT. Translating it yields CASSFYGPNQPQHF.

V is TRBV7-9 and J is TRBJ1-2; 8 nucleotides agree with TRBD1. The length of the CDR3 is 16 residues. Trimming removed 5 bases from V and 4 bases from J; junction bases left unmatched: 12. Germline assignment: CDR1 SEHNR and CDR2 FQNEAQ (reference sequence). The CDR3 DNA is TGTGCCAGCAGCGCCGAACAGGGGGTGATTACCTATGGCTACACCTTC. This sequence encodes CASSAEQGVITYGYTF.

The CDR3 nucleotides read TGCGCCAGCAGCCCTGCGGGCAGCGAGAGTGCCGAGCAGTACTTC. Translated: CASSPAGSESAEQYF. This rearrangement joins TRBV4-1 to TRBJ2-7; D possibly corresponds to TRBD2 (5 bases). The CDR3 is made up of 15 amino acids. The V gene lost 4 bases and the J gene lost 6 bases, with 19 bases spanning the gap. Germline-derived CDR1 and CDR2 are MGHRA and YSYEKL.

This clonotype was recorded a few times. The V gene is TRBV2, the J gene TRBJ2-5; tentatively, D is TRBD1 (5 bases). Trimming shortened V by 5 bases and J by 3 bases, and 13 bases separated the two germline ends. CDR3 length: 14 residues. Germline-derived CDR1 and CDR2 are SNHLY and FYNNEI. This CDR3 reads CASSHYGHKETQYF. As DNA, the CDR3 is TGTGCCAGCAGTCACTATGGACATAAAGAGACCCAGTACTTC.

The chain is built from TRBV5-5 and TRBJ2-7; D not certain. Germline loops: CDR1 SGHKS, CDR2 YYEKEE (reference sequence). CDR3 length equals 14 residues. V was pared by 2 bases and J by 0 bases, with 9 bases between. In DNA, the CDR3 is TGTGCCAGCAGCTTCACCTTGAACTCCTACGAGCAGTACTTC. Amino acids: CASSFTLNSYEQYF.

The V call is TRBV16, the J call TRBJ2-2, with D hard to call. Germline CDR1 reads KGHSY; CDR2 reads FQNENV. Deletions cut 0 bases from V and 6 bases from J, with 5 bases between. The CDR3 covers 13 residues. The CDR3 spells CASSQSHSGELFF. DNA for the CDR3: TGTGCCAGCAGCCAATCCCACTCCGGGGAGCTGTTTTTT.

As DNA, the CDR3 is TGCAGTGCTGACTTGACGGAAAGCTCCTACAATGAGCAGTTCTTC. The encoded protein is CSADLTESSYNEQFF. The V gene is TRBV20-1, the J gene TRBJ2-1, with unresolved D. Looked up from germline, CDR1 is DFQATT and CDR2 is SNEGSKA (reference sequence). This CDR3 contains 15 residues. Trimming stripped 5 bases from V and 0 bases from J, with 14 bases between.

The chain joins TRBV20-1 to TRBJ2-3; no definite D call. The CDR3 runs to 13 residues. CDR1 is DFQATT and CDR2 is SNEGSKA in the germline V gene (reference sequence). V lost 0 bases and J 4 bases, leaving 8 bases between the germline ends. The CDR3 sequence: CSARDLVADTQYF. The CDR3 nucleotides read TGCAGTGCTAGAGATCTGGTGGCAGATACGCAGTATTTT.

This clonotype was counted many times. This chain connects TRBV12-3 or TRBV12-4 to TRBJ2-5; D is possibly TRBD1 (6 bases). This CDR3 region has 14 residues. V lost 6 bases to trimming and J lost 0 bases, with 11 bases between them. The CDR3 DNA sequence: TGTGCCAGCAGCCCCCAGGGGAACCAAGAGACCCAGTACTTC. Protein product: CASSPQGNQETQYF.

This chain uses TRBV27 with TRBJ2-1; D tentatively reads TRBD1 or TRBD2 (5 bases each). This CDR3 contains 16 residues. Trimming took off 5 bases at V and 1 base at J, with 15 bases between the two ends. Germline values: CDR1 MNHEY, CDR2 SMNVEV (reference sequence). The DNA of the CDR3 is TGTGCCAGCAGTCCAGGGACGCGTAGGTCCTACAATGAGCAGTTCTTC. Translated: CASSPGTRRSYNEQFF.

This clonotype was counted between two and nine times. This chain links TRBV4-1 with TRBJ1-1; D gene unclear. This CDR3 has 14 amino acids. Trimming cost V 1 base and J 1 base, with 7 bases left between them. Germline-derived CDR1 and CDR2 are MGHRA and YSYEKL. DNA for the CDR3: TGCGCCAGCAGCCAAGTCCGCAGGAACACTGAAGCTTTCTTT. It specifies CASSQVRRNTEAFF.

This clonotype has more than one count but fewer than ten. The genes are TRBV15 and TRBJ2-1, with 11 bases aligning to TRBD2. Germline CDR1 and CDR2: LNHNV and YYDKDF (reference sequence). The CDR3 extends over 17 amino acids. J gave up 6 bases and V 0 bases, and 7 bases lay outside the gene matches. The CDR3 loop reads CATSRDPGLAAPNEQFF. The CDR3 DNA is TGTGCCACCAGCAGAGACCCGGGACTAGCGGCTCCCAATGAGCAGTTCTTC.

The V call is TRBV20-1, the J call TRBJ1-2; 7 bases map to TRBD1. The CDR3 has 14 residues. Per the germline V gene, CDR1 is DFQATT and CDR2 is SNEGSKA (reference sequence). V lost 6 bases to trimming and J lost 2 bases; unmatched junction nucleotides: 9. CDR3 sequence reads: CSAVSGTENYGYTF. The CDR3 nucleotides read TGCAGTGCGGTTTCGGGGACAGAGAACTATGGCTACACCTTC.

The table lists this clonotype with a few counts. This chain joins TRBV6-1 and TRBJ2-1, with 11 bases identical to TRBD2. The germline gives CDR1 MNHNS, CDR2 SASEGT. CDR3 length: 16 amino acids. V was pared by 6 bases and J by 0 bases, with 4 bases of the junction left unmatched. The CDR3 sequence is CASRKTSGNSYNEQFF. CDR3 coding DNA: TGTGCCAGCAGGAAGACTAGCGGGAACTCCTACAATGAGCAGTTCTTC.

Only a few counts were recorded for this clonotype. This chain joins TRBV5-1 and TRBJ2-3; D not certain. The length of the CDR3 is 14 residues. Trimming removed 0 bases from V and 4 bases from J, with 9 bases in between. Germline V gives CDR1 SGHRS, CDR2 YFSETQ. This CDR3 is CASSLDIPPDTQYF. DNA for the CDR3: TGCGCCAGCAGCTTGGATATCCCCCCAGATACGCAGTATTTT.